The 23 T cell receptor beta chains presented below share a single source sample, sequenced in a study of shared clonotypes between healthy human individuals. Libraries were prepared by immunoSEQ multiplex PCR; TCRdb keeps only in-frame clonotypes and omits some of them. The table has about 1.5 million clones, more than 95% seen once. Input material: naive CD4+ T cells sorted from blood. Subset specified: CD45RA+ positively selected. The receptors here all came from a man aged 25 to 40 in good health.

The rearrangement links TRBV10-1 to TRBJ2-6, with TRBD1 identical over 11 bases. Germline trimming cut 4 bases from V and 1 base from J; bases unmatched to any gene: 3. From germline, CDR1 is WNHNN and CDR2 SYGVQD (reference sequence). This CDR3 spans 17 amino acids. Written as DNA, the CDR3 is TGCGCCAGCAGTGGGGGACAGGGGGGATCTGGGGCCAACGTCCTGACTTTC. Its protein product is CASSGGQGGSGANVLTF.

This chain connects TRBV13 to TRBJ2-1, with 11 bases identical to TRBD1. Per the germline V gene, CDR1 is PRHDT and CDR2 is FYEKMQ (reference sequence). With V trimmed by 5 bases and J by 3 bases, 12 bases remained unmatched. The CDR3 sequence is 18 residues long. Written as DNA, the CDR3 is TGTGCCAGCAGCCCCCCCCGGGACAGGGGGTTGTACTACAATGAGCAGTTCTTC. It yields the protein CASSPPRDRGLYYNEQFF.

V and J are TRBV27 and TRBJ2-7; 11 positions agree with TRBD1. J was trimmed by 5 bases and V by 4 bases; bases with no gene match: 4. Per germline, CDR1 MNHEY and CDR2 SMNVEV (reference sequence). The CDR3 spans 14 residues. CDR3 amino acids: CASSWGTGGNEQYF. Written as DNA, the CDR3 is TGTGCCAGCAGTTGGGGGACAGGGGGAAACGAGCAGTACTTC.

V is TRBV25-1 and J is TRBJ1-1; possible D gene TRBD1, 5 bases. From germline, CDR1 is MGHDK and CDR2 SYGVNS. V was trimmed by 1 base and J by 6 bases, leaving 9 bases between them. The CDR3 extends over 13 amino acids. The CDR3 loop reads CASSESGGAEAFF. The CDR3 DNA sequence: TGTGCCAGCAGTGAATCTGGGGGAGCTGAAGCTTTCTTT.

The chain joins TRBV4-1 to TRBJ1-5; D is unresolved. CDR3 length: 16 residues. V was cut by 0 bases and J by 4 bases, with 13 bases left in between. The germline gives CDR1 MGHRA, CDR2 YSYEKL. CDR3 sequence (DNA): TGCGCCAGCAGCCAAGAAGTCGGGTCTCAAAATCAGCCCCAGCATTTT. Its protein product is CASSQEVGSQNQPQHF.

Of note for this clone: Other DNA sequences from this sample encode an identical CDR3 as well. The chain carries TRBV28 and TRBJ1-2; no firm D call. This CDR3 region has 11 residues. V was shortened by 6 bases and J by 5 bases, with 7 bases between the two germline ends. Germline assignment: CDR1 MDHEN and CDR2 SYDVKM. In DNA form, the CDR3 reads TGTGCCAGCAGATTCGGGTATGGCTACACCTTC. This encodes CASRFGYGYTF.

The chain employs TRBV27 and TRBJ2-3; D perhaps matches TRBD2 (5 bases). Germline assignment: CDR1 MNHEY and CDR2 SMNVEV (reference sequence). V dropped 3 bases and J dropped 2 bases, with 12 bases sitting between them. There are 15 residues in the CDR3. CDR3 sequence: CASSFLARPTDTQYF. The CDR3, as DNA: TGTGCCAGCAGTTTTCTAGCCCGGCCCACAGATACGCAGTATTTT.

The CDR3 DNA reads TGTGCCAGCAGGAGAACTAATGAAAAACTGTTTTTT. Translation gives CASRRTNEKLFF. This rearrangement joins TRBV28 to TRBJ1-4; D call uncertain. CDR3 length: 12 residues. Germline CDR1 is MDHEN and CDR2 is SYDVKM. Trimming removed 6 bases at V and 1 base at J, with 3 bases between.

The chain recombines TRBV5-1 with TRBJ1-2, with a weak D call TRBD1 (5 bases). CDR3 length: 15 amino acids. Deletions cut 0 bases from V and 2 bases from J, with 11 bases between. CDR1 SGHRS and CDR2 YFSETQ come from the germline V gene. The CDR3 nucleotides read TGCGCCAGCAGCTTGGAGTGGGGCGGGAACTATGGCTACACCTTC. This sequence encodes CASSLEWGGNYGYTF.

V usage is TRBV7-4 and J usage is TRBJ2-7; 10 nucleotides line up with TRBD2. There are 16 residues in the CDR3. CDR1 is SGHVT, CDR2 SQSDAQ, per germline. V lost 2 bases and J lost 5; bases outside the gene matches: 9. The CDR3 reads CASSLSVAGGLHEQYF. CDR3 nucleotides: TGTGCCAGCAGCTTATCAGTAGCGGGAGGACTCCACGAGCAGTACTTC.

V usage is TRBV5-1 and J usage is TRBJ1-1, with a weak D call TRBD1 (6 bases). CDR3 size: 13 residues. Trimming shortened V by 3 bases and J by 3 bases, and 9 bases separated the two germline ends. Looked up from germline, CDR1 is SGHRS and CDR2 is YFSETQ. The CDR3 DNA sequence: TGCGCCAGCAGCTCACAGGGCCACACTGAAGCTTTCTTT. It translates to CASSSQGHTEAFF.

J is TRBJ1-1 and V is TRBV5-6; D remains unclear. The CDR3 covers 14 residues. V gave up 2 bases and J gave up 4 bases, with 12 bases separating them. CDR1 is SGHDT, CDR2 YYEEEE, per germline. The CDR3 loop is CASSLNGRGTEAFF. The DNA for the CDR3 is TGTGCCAGCAGCTTAAACGGACGGGGCACTGAAGCTTTCTTT. Looking up the rest from reference TRBV5-6 and TRBJ1-1 gives the full variable domain: DAGVTQSPTHLIKTRGQQVTLRCSPKSGHDTVSWYQQALGQGPQFIFQYYEEEERQRGNFPDRFSGHQFPNYSSELNVNALLLGDSALYLCASSLNGRGTEAFFGQGTRLTVV.

This rearrangement joins TRBV6-6 to TRBJ2-1; D may be TRBD1 (6 bases). This CDR3 region has 14 residues. Germline CDR1 MNHNY, CDR2 SVGAGI (reference sequence). V was clipped by 6 bases and J by 4 bases, with 13 bases between them. The CDR3 DNA reads as TGTGCCAGCAGCGGACAGTTGTCGTACAATGAGCAGTTCTTC. Translated: CASSGQLSYNEQFF.

This sequence joins TRBV18 and TRBJ2-2, with a tentative D call TRBD2 (5 bases). The V end lost 1 base, the J end lost 0 bases, and 15 bases lay between the germline ends. CDR1 KGHSH and CDR2 LQKENI come from the germline V gene. CDR3 length: 18 residues. The CDR3 reads CASSPLNMGVPNTGELFF. The CDR3 nucleotides read TGTGCCAGCTCACCACTTAATATGGGAGTCCCGAACACCGGGGAGCTGTTTTTT.

V and J are TRBV7-8 and TRBJ1-2, with D maybe TRBD1 (5 bases). Germline V gene sequence: CDR1 SGHVS, CDR2 FQNEAQ. V was cut by 7 bases and J by 0 bases, with 12 bases left in between. The CDR3 totals 14 residues. CDR3 in amino acids: CASNNDRANYGYTF. CDR3 DNA: TGTGCCAGCAACAATGACAGAGCTAACTATGGCTACACCTTC. The full variable domain, completed using reference TRBV7-8 and TRBJ1-2, is GAGVSQSPRYKVAKRGQDVALRCDPISGHVSLFWYQQALGQGPEFLTYFQNEAQLDKSGLPSDRFFAERPEGSVSTLKIQRTQQEDSAVYLCASNNDRANYGYTFGSGTRLTVV.

The count of this clone is one. This chain links TRBV10-1 with TRBJ2-2; 15 positions agree with TRBD2. The germline V gene has CDR1 WNHNN and CDR2 SYGVQD (reference sequence). This CDR3 has 17 amino acids. J was trimmed by 4 bases and V by 6 bases; bases with no gene match: 6. CDR3: CASSPPGLAGGTGELFF. The CDR3 DNA follows: TGCGCCAGCAGCCCACCGGGACTAGCGGGAGGCACCGGGGAGCTGTTTTTT.

J is TRBJ1-1 and V is TRBV27; D gene unclear. In germline, CDR1 is MNHEY, CDR2 SMNVEV (reference sequence). This CDR3 contains 15 residues. V lost 4 bases, J lost 0 bases, and 12 bases lay in between. CDR3 DNA: TGTGCCAGCAGTTCCCAGACACCTTTGAACACTGAAGCTTTCTTT. Amino acid sequence: CASSSQTPLNTEAFF.

The chain recombines TRBV19 with TRBJ2-1; the match to TRBD2 covers 10 bases. The trim removed 4 bases at V and 9 bases at J, leaving 6 bases unmatched. Germline V gene data show CDR1 as LNHDA and CDR2 as SQIVND (reference sequence). The CDR3 contains 14 residues. CDR3 coding DNA: TGTGCCAGTAGTACCCTAGCGGGAGTTGGTGAGCAGTTCTTC. The encoded protein is CASSTLAGVGEQFF.

This sequence joins TRBV19 and TRBJ1-5, with 7 bases matching TRBD1. Trimming at V came to 10 bases and at J to 4 bases, leaving 16 bases not matched to a gene. The CDR3 is 16 amino acids. Looked up from germline, CDR1 is LNHDA and CDR2 is SQIVND (reference sequence). CDR3 in amino acids: CATLDFGTGANQPQHF. CDR3 bases: TGTGCCACTCTAGATTTCGGTACAGGGGCAAATCAGCCCCAGCATTTT.

The chain employs TRBV19 and TRBJ2-2; no clear D. Trimming shortened V by 7 bases and J by 4 bases, and 13 bases separated the two germline ends. CDR3 length: 14 residues. Looked up from germline, CDR1 is LNHDA and CDR2 is SQIVND (reference sequence). The CDR3 reads CASTALPPTGELFF. The CDR3 DNA reads TGTGCCAGTACCGCGCTACCCCCCACCGGGGAGCTGTTTTTT. The entire variable domain, with the rest obtained from reference TRBV19 and TRBJ2-2, is as follows: DGGITQSPKYLFRKEGQNVTLSCEQNLNHDAMYWYRQDPGQGLRLIYYSQIVNDFQKGDIAEGYSVSREKKESFPLTVTSAQKNPTAFYLCASTALPPTGELFFGEGSRLTVL.

This clone was picked up one time. The DNA for the CDR3 is TGTGCCAGCAGCTTCATCCTAGCGGGCTCCTACGAGCAGTACTTC. Protein sequence: CASSFILAGSYEQYF. The J gene is TRBJ2-7, the V gene TRBV7-2, with TRBD2 matching 8 bases. Per the germline V gene, CDR1 is SGHTA and CDR2 is FQGNSA. Losses at the gene ends were 3 bases for V and 0 bases for J; bases not matched to a gene: 4. CDR3 length: 15 amino acids.

V and J are TRBV7-9 and TRBJ2-1, with no clear D. V dropped 6 bases and J dropped 7 bases, with 16 bases sitting between them. Germline V lookup: CDR1 SEHNR, CDR2 FQNEAQ (reference sequence). The CDR3 is 14 residues long. This CDR3 is CASRGERILNEQFF. The CDR3 nucleotides read TGTGCCAGCAGAGGAGAACGGATCTTAAATGAGCAGTTCTTC.

The J gene is TRBJ2-7, the V gene TRBV5-4; D is undetermined. V lost 0 bases to trimming and J lost 2 bases, with 12 bases between them. The V gene's germline CDR1 is SGHNT and CDR2 YYREEE (reference sequence). The CDR3 is made up of 15 amino acids. CDR3 nucleotide sequence: TGTGCCAGCAGCTTGGGATCGGACGTGACCTACGAGCAGTACTTC. Translation gives CASSLGSDVTYEQYF.